This TCR beta chain was profiled in a study of immune evolution from preneoplasia to lung adenocarcinoma (dated by TCRdb to the early 2020s). Background for the entire study: HLA loss of heterozygosity was seen in approximately 6.7%, 15% and 36% of AIS, MIA and ADC lesions, and in no AAH lesions. Immune contexture across lung adenocarcinoma precursors and invasive adenocarcinoma was profiled using immune gene expression, TCR sequencing and multiplex immunofluorescence. Resected precursor lesions (AAH, AIS, MIA) and invasive adenocarcinomas were each compared against paired morphologically normal lung tissue. Sample size was based on specimen availability rather than a prior power calculation. Whole exome sequencing and methylation data from the same cohort of nodules were integrated with the immune data. A total of some 51 patients with pulmonary nodules who underwent surgical resection were included in the overall cohort. TCR sequencing data were obtained from 51 patients. It was reported in the study that under 110 samples were used for TCR sequencing. POLYSOLVER was used to infer class I HLA alleles from exome data, and LOHHLA was used to detect allele-specific HLA loss.

On the study overall, not on this receptor specifically: The findings rested on association rather than direct causation, and larger cohorts with long-term follow-up and longitudinal biopsies were considered necessary. Because all patients came from Japan and China, whether the findings apply to Western populations was uncertain. The highest clonality was observed in normal lung, whereas higher T cell density and diversity but lower clonality appeared to be present in later-stage lesions. The highest T cell clonality was observed in KRAS-mutant nodules compared with EGFR-mutant or double wild-type lesions. Normal lung had the highest top T cell clone frequencies, and these frequencies appeared to fall progressively from AAH through AIS, MIA and invasive adenocarcinoma.

V and J lose 4 bases and 5 bases, and a span of 21 bases separates them. In the germline V gene, CDR1 corresponds to ENHRY and CDR2 to SYGVKD. Its CDR3 holds 17 amino acids, cysteine through phenylalanine. Only the CDR3 DNA is retained, 51 bases long and in frame from the first base. The patients had resection in Japan or China between the mid-2010s and the late 2010s. The histologic diagnosis of each case was independently confirmed on H&E slides by two lung cancer pathologists. Premalignant or tumor cells were enriched for nucleic acid extraction by macro-dissection performed after pathologic assessment. FFPE tissue was used for DNA isolation with the AllPrep DNA/RNA FFPE Kit. This clone was observed a few times. Its antigen is currently not known. It has no much larger one-base neighbor in the sample; base qualities were not kept. TCR beta CDR3 regions were sequenced from DNA using the immunoSEQ hsTCRbeta Kit. The original pipeline was this. TCR sequencing data were analysed with the ImmunoSEQ Analyzer. T cell clonality was defined as 1 minus Pielou's evenness computed on productive rearrangements. To measure T cell diversity, the inverse Simpson index was applied to productive templates. T cell density was TCR beta template counts normalized to usable DNA, estimated by amplifying and sequencing housekeeping genes. Two-sided Kruskal-Wallis tests were used to compare TCR metrics across histologic stages. This immuneACCESS table, as held by TCRdb, lists in-frame sequences with V and J called but not all clones. Of the missing ones, under half trace to an unresolved V gene in checked studies; the others have no known cause. V, J and clone size derive from that table, while D and trimming were established from the DNA sequence. The sample has about 3,500 clones on record, approximately 73% of them singletons. The ten biggest clones cover 10% of the sample.

This receptor was identified in a person between 60 and 79 years old with lung adenocarcinoma. Sequenced material: FFPE minimally invasive lung adenocarcinoma tissue. What this sample's cell subset or site label stands for: micro-invasive lung adenocarcinoma (MIA). The V and J genes are TRBV10-3 and TRBJ1-5; a tentative D call is TRBD1 (5 bases match). The CDR3 reads as follows: CAISGIRVSGGDQPQHF. The base sequence is TGTGCCATCAGTGGAATTAGGGTCAGCGGGGGTGATCAGCCCCAGCATTTT.